This record looks at one T cell receptor beta chain sequence and its context. The data were taken from a study of blood T cell repertoires in COVID-19. On the study more broadly: From T cells, B-cell-depleted T cells, or PBMCs came the material, which was cDNA or gDNA.

Enrollees, about 18 to 90 years old, lived in approximately 25 US areas. What the recovered Cohort 3 donors had was two negative PCRs, clearance, or symptom resolution. The CDR3 length is 16 residues. The germline gives CDR1 MNHNY, CDR2 SVGAGI (reference sequence). Germline trimming cut 8 bases from V and 0 bases from J; bases unmatched to any gene: 7. Clones were read by immunoSEQ multiplex PCR, and TCRdb kept only the in-frame ones, dropping some. The sample includes some 97,000 clones, approximately 86% seen only once; the top ten take roughly 2.6%. This sequence originates from a woman between 45 and 60 years old who had recovered from COVID-19. J is TRBJ1-6 and V is TRBV6-6; TRBD1 matches 7 bases. Sequenced: PBMCs or T cells enriched from blood (not recorded which). The CDR3 bases are TGTGCCAGCGGTCTGACAGGGAACTCCTATAATTCACCCCTCCACTTT. This codes for CASGLTGNSYNSPLHF.